Following are 26 T cell receptor beta chains from one sample sequenced in a study of T cell responses to AZD1222 COVID-19 vaccine. TCRdb's table, derived via immunoSEQ multiplex PCR, lists solely in-frame clones and lacks some. The repertoire holds under 80,000 clones, about 85% seen once, with 21% in the top ten. Here the sequenced sample was peripheral blood, taken on day 0 of AZD1222 vaccination. These receptors all stem from an adult in good health.

The chain is built from TRBV27 and TRBJ2-7, with 11 positions matching TRBD1. CDR3 length equals 14 residues. V shed 6 bases, J shed 2 bases, and the junction held 3 bases outside the gene matches. Germline V gives CDR1 MNHEY, CDR2 SMNVEV (reference sequence). Written as DNA, the CDR3 is TGTGCCAGCAGCCAGGGACAGGGGGCCTACGAGCAGTACTTC. This encodes CASSQGQGAYEQYF.

This clone was detected only once. The gene calls are TRBV27 and TRBJ1-2; possible D gene TRBD1, 5 bases. This CDR3 is built from 13 residues. V gave up 4 bases and J gave up 4 bases, with 10 bases separating them. Looked up from germline, CDR1 is MNHEY and CDR2 is SMNVEV (reference sequence). The DNA of the CDR3 is TGTGCCAGCAGTTCGGGGGGTGGCTATGGCTACACCTTC. Translation gives CASSSGGGYGYTF.

This clone is a singleton in its sample. This chain connects TRBV5-6 to TRBJ2-3; no definite D call. The V gene lost 4 bases and the J gene lost 6 bases, with 9 bases spanning the gap. Germline CDR1 reads SGHDT; CDR2 reads YYEEEE. The CDR3 runs 12 residues. This CDR3 is CASSTRVDTQYF. The CDR3 DNA reads as TGTGCCAGCAGCACCCGGGTCGATACGCAGTATTTT.

The V and J genes are TRBV28 and TRBJ1-5; possibly TRBD1 for D (5 bases). CDR3 length equals 15 residues. V gave up 2 bases and J gave up 8 bases, with 16 bases separating them. From germline, CDR1 is MDHEN and CDR2 SYDVKM. The CDR3 sequence: CASSLPTATEEPQHF. The CDR3 bases are TGTGCCAGCAGTTTACCGACAGCGACGGAAGAGCCCCAGCATTTT.

The chain carries TRBV5-1 and TRBJ1-1, with D uncertain. The germline V gene has CDR1 SGHRS and CDR2 YFSETQ. Between the trimmed V and J ends, which lost 0 bases and 1 base, there was a span of 4 bases. This CDR3 comprises 13 residues. This chain's CDR3 is CASSLGGNTEAFF. In nucleotides, the CDR3 is TGCGCCAGCAGCTTGGGGGGGAACACTGAAGCTTTCTTT. Variable domain in full (rest from reference TRBV5-1 and TRBJ1-1): KAGVTQTPRYLIKTRGQQVTLSCSPISGHRSVSWYQQTPGQGLQFLFEYFSETQRNKGNFPGRFSGRQFSNSRSEMNVSTLELGDSALYLCASSLGGNTEAFFGQGTRLTVV.

The V gene is TRBV27, the J gene TRBJ1-2; D uncertain. This CDR3 has 13 residues. V was trimmed by 0 bases and J by 7 bases, leaving 9 bases between them. Germline loops: CDR1 MNHEY, CDR2 SMNVEV (reference sequence). The CDR3 loop reads CASSLSGSAGYTF. CDR3 DNA sequence: TGTGCCAGCAGTTTATCAGGGAGCGCTGGCTACACCTTC.

This clone was counted a few times. The rearrangement links TRBV30 to TRBJ1-2; weak D call: TRBD1 (5 bases). The CDR3 runs 17 residues. From germline, CDR1 is GTSNPN and CDR2 SVGIG (reference sequence). CDR3 protein: CAPNPEGYSKLNYGYTF. The DNA for the CDR3 is TGTGCTCCCAACCCGGAGGGGTACTCAAAACTTAACTATGGCTACACCTTC.

CDR3 in DNA: TGTGCCAGCAGTTACAACCCCGGGACCCGCAACACTGAAGCTTTCTTT. Amino acid sequence: CASSYNPGTRNTEAFF. The chain links TRBV6-2 or TRBV6-3 to TRBJ1-1; D might be TRBD1 (5 bases). The CDR3 sequence is 16 residues long. Deletions cut 2 bases from V and 2 bases from J, with 15 bases between. Germline values: CDR1 MNHEY, CDR2 SVGEGT.

This clone was seen more than once but under ten times. This chain links TRBV30 with TRBJ1-1; D is unclear. In germline, CDR1 is GTSNPN, CDR2 SVGIG (reference sequence). The V and J ends lost 3 bases and 3 bases respectively, with 14 bases between them. CDR3 length equals 14 residues. The CDR3 nucleotides read TGTGCCTGGAGCATCAGGAGAAAGTACACTGAAGCTTTCTTT. Residues: CAWSIRRKYTEAFF.

This sequence joins TRBV10-3 and TRBJ1-1; D perhaps matches TRBD1 (6 bases). Germline-derived CDR1 and CDR2 are ENHRY and SYGVKD. The CDR3 sequence is 13 residues long. V was trimmed by 8 bases and J by 1 base, leaving 11 bases between them. CDR3 coding DNA: TGTGCCATCGGGGGACACGAGAACACTGAAGCTTTCTTT. Protein: CAIGGHENTEAFF.

The rearrangement joins TRBV23-1 to TRBJ1-2; 8 bases line up with TRBD1. TRBV23-1 is known as an ORF, though its function is uncertain. The CDR3 has 16 amino acids. After removal of 2 bases from V and 5 bases from J, the junction contained 10 bases not matched to a gene. DNA of the CDR3: TGCGCCAGCAGTCAACTAACAGGGGGAGGCTTTTATGGCTACACCTTC. Its protein is CASSQLTGGGFYGYTF.

This chain links TRBV7-2 with TRBJ2-5; 9 bases agree with TRBD2. J was trimmed by 0 bases and V by 2 bases; bases with no gene match: 4. CDR3 length equals 16 residues. Per the germline V gene, CDR1 is SGHTA and CDR2 is FQGNSA. CDR3 residues: CASSLSIAGDQETQYF. Here the CDR3 DNA reads TGTGCCAGCAGCTTATCGATAGCGGGGGACCAAGAGACCCAGTACTTC.

CDR3 residues: CSVKGGGVRPYTQYF. The CDR3 bases are TGCAGCGTTAAGGGTGGGGGAGTTCGGCCTTATACGCAGTATTTT. The V call is TRBV29-1, the J call TRBJ2-3; D might be TRBD1 or TRBD2, each matching 5 bases. Germline values: CDR1 SQVTM, CDR2 ANQGSEA. Trimming left V 5 bases short and J 7 bases short, with 22 bases between. The CDR3 is 15 residues long.

The chain links TRBV19 to TRBJ2-3; D tentatively reads TRBD1 or TRBD2 (5 bases each). V lost 3 bases and J 4 bases, leaving 14 bases between the germline ends. The CDR3 sequence is 15 residues long. Per the germline V gene, CDR1 is LNHDA and CDR2 is SQIVND (reference sequence). The CDR3 nucleotides read TGTGCCAGTAGTATTGGGGGTATTCTCGCAGATACGCAGTATTTT. Protein sequence: CASSIGGILADTQYF.

This rearrangement joins TRBV21-1 to TRBJ2-7. TRBV21-1 is a pseudogene. CDR3 length: 17 amino acids. CDR3 sequence: CASSKGKDKRVTNEQYF. The CDR3, as DNA: TGTGCCAGCAGCAAAGGTAAGGACAAGAGGGTTACGAACGAGCAGTACTTC.

The chain links TRBV28 to TRBJ1-1, with D hard to call. The CDR3 extends over 12 amino acids. Trimming cost V 6 bases and J 2 bases, with 7 bases left between them. Germline CDR1 reads MDHEN; CDR2 reads SYDVKM. The CDR3 loop reads CASRSANTEAFF. DNA of the CDR3: TGTGCCAGCAGGTCAGCTAACACTGAAGCTTTCTTT. The variable domain in full, completed from reference TRBV28 and TRBJ1-1, reads DVKVTQSSRYLVKRTGEKVFLECVQDMDHENMFWYRQDPGLGLRLIYFSYDVKMKEKGDIPEGYSVSREKKERFSLILESASTNQTSMYLCASRSANTEAFFGQGTRLTVV.

This clone was observed a single time. The chain has TRBV6-6 and TRBJ1-3, with 7 bases matching TRBD1. The CDR3 totals 14 residues. V shed 6 bases, J shed 2 bases, and the junction held 4 bases outside the gene matches. The germline gives CDR1 MNHNY, CDR2 SVGAGI (reference sequence). The CDR3 sequence is CASRATGTGNTIYF. CDR3 coding DNA: TGTGCCAGCAGAGCGACAGGGACTGGAAACACCATATATTTT.

This chain joins TRBV11-3 and TRBJ1-1; D not resolved. V was pared by 6 bases and J by 6 bases, with 14 bases between. This CDR3 comprises 13 residues. Germline V CDR1 and CDR2: SGHNT, YENEEA. The CDR3 sequence: CASRGGSNPEAFF. CDR3 coding DNA: TGTGCCAGCAGAGGCGGTTCAAACCCTGAAGCTTTCTTT.

A note on this clone: This same CDR3 is encoded by further DNA sequences in the sample. This chain links TRBV19 with TRBJ1-1; D not certain. The CDR3 consists of 13 residues. The ends were cut back, 1 base at V and 0 bases at J, with 3 bases in the middle. Germline CDR1 LNHDA, CDR2 SQIVND (reference sequence). The CDR3 nucleotides read TGTGCCAGTAGTATAGGGGTGAACACTGAAGCTTTCTTT. Amino acids: CASSIGVNTEAFF.

This sequence joins TRBV6-5 and TRBJ1-3, with D tentatively TRBD1 (6 bases). The CDR3 covers 14 residues. Germline assignment: CDR1 MNHEY and CDR2 SVGAGI. V was shortened by 5 bases and J by 0 bases, with 8 bases between the two germline ends. CDR3 nucleotide sequence: TGTGCCAGCAGTCGGACAGACTCTGGAAACACCATATATTTT. The encoded protein is CASSRTDSGNTIYF.

As regards this clone: Other DNA sequences of this sample code for an identical CDR3. The chain has TRBV6-2 or TRBV6-3 and TRBJ1-5; no definite D call. CDR1 is MNHEY and CDR2 is SVGEGT in the germline V gene. The CDR3 length is 14 residues. V shed 2 bases and J shed 1 base, with 6 bases lying between them. The CDR3 spells CASSYVGSNQPQHF. In DNA form, the CDR3 reads TGTGCCAGCAGTTACGTAGGCAGCAATCAGCCCCAGCATTTT.

This rearrangement joins TRBV7-8 to TRBJ1-6; no clear D. V was shortened by 5 bases and J by 2 bases, with 4 bases between the two germline ends. The germline CDR1 and CDR2 sequences are SGHVS and FQNEAQ. The CDR3 has 13 amino acids. CDR3 nucleotides: TGTGCCAGCAGCCCTCCCTATAATTCACCCCTCCACTTT. Protein product: CASSPPYNSPLHF.

This sequence joins TRBV9 and TRBJ1-1; D unresolved. V was pared by 0 bases and J by 1 base, with 13 bases between. The germline CDR1 and CDR2 sequences are SGDLS and YYNGEE. The CDR3 totals 16 residues. The CDR3 nucleotides read TGTGCCAGCAGCGTAGGGGCAGGCCCTTCGAACACTGAAGCTTTCTTT. This encodes CASSVGAGPSNTEAFF.

The chain carries TRBV6-5 and TRBJ1-1; 10 bases agree with TRBD1. J was trimmed by 8 bases and V by 5 bases; bases with no gene match: 5. The CDR3 has 13 amino acids. CDR1 MNHEY and CDR2 SVGAGI come from the germline V gene. CDR3 nucleotides: TGTGCCAGCAGTAGGGACAGGGGAGCCGAAGCTTTCTTT. It is translated as CASSRDRGAEAFF.

The CDR3 DNA reads as TGTGCCAGCAGCTTAGCCCGGGACAGCATGAACACTGAAGCTTTCTTT. Residues: CASSLARDSMNTEAFF. The chain combines TRBV7-6 with TRBJ1-1; 7 bases align to TRBD1. CDR1 and CDR2 from the germline V gene are SGHVS and FNYEAQ. Trimming removed 0 bases from V and 0 bases from J; junction bases left unmatched: 4. The CDR3 is made up of 16 amino acids.

V is TRBV13 and J is TRBJ2-2; D might be TRBD1 (5 bases). The CDR3 sequence is 13 residues long. Germline V gene sequence: CDR1 PRHDT, CDR2 FYEKMQ (reference sequence). Trimming stripped 5 bases from V and 6 bases from J, with 10 bases between. In DNA form, the CDR3 reads TGTGCCAGCAGCCTCGACAGTCCCGGGGAGCTGTTTTTT. The encoded protein is CASSLDSPGELFF. Filled out from reference TRBV13 and TRBJ2-2, the complete variable domain reads AAGVIQSPRHLIKEKRETATLKCYPIPRHDTVYWYQQGPGQDPQFLISFYEKMQSDKGSIPDRFSAQQFSDYHSELNMSSLELGDSALYFCASSLDSPGELFFGEGSRLTVL.